This T cell receptor beta chain was captured by sequencing in a study of cytomegalovirus exposure and HLA in healthy donors. Study summary: Earlier results showed approximately 110 million unique TCR beta sequences derived from some 190 million T cells. Study-wide points: Cytomegalovirus status, reportedly, was diagnosed with high specificity and sensitivity by the classifier. Owing to their indistinguishability, certain V segments, notably TRBV6-2 and TRBV6-3, were excluded.

Concerning this clone itself: The target antigen is unknown.

Samples came from healthy bone marrow donors. This PCR relied on a set of 60 Vbeta primers and 13 Jbeta primers. This table comes from immunoSEQ multiplex PCR, and its TCRdb copy is limited to in-frame clones, with some not included. The data show around 130,000 clones, 70% to 75% seen once. This CDR3 region has 14 residues. Germline values: CDR1 MDHEN, CDR2 SYDVKM. Trimming removed 6 bases at V and 1 base at J, with 9 bases between. The sequence was collected from a woman in her forties in good health and CMV-seropositive. Input material: PBMCs. The chain links TRBV28 to TRBJ1-4, with D hard to call. The CDR3 region has the DNA TGTGCCAGCAGGCAAGCGGAAACTAATGAAAAACTGTTTTTT. Translated: CASRQAETNEKLFF.